This T cell receptor beta chain appears in the sequencing data of a study of technical replicates of blood from several donors. This clone was counted between two and nine times. Germline V gene sequence: CDR1 SEHNR, CDR2 FQNEAQ (reference sequence). Germline trimming cut 0 bases from V and 5 bases from J; bases unmatched to any gene: 0. This CDR3 is built from 14 residues. This table comes from immunoSEQ multiplex PCR, and its TCRdb copy is limited to in-frame clones, with some not included. The data contain about 12,000 clones, 85% to 95% of them singletons. This clonotype originated in a human donor in good health. V is TRBV7-9 and J is TRBJ2-7; 11 bases fit TRBD2. Sequencing was performed on PBMCs. The CDR3 is CASSLASGRDEQYF. For the CDR3, the DNA is TGTGCCAGCAGCTTAGCTAGCGGGAGGGACGAGCAGTACTTC.